This is a list of T cell receptor beta chains from one sample in a study of identical twins. TCRdb called the 5' RACE reads again in MiXCR, with one record for every CDR3 protein. The sample holds just under 550,000 distinct CDR3 sequences, around 15% seen once. These data also formed part of another study, on yellow fever vaccine responses in identical twins.

Sequencing was carried out using CD4+ T cells sorted from blood. These receptors were obtained from a woman aged 18-29 years in good health. The CDR3 runs from the conserved cysteine through the conserved F or W. D genes are given only for firm matches. Some rows have no size entry. The others give once, few or many, or a class for an expanded clone.

CDR3: CASSLMEETQYF
DNA: TGTGCCAGCAGCTTGATGGAGGAGACCCAGTACTTC
J: TRBJ2-5
size: NA
V: TRBV5-5
D: NA

CDR3: CAIGGTSGGAGDTQYF
DNA: TGTGCCATCGGAGGGACTAGCGGGGGGGCTGGAGATACGCAGTATTTT
J: TRBJ2-3
size: NA
V: TRBV10-3
D: TRBD2

CDR3: CASSALASYNEQFF
DNA: TGTGCCAGCAGCGCACTAGCTTCCTACAATGAGCAGTTCTTC
J: TRBJ2-1
size: NA
V: TRBV4-2
D: NA

CDR3: CASSRGQSNQPQHF
DNA: TGTGCCAGCAGCCGGGGACAGAGCAATCAGCCCCAGCATTTT
J: TRBJ1-5
size: few
V: TRBV21-1
D: NA

CDR3: CASSFQGVGTEAFF
DNA: TGTGCCAGCAGCTTCCAGGGGGTGGGCACTGAAGCTTTCTTT
J: TRBJ1-1
size: few
V: TRBV7-9
D: TRBD1

CDR3: CASSPMAASYNSPLHF
DNA: TGTGCCAGCAGCCCCATGGCGGCATCCTATAATTCACCCCTCCACTTT
J: TRBJ1-6
size: NA
V: TRBV7-8
D: NA

CDR3: CASSRGGLRETQYF
DNA: TGCGCCAGCAGCCGCGGGGGACTCAGGGAGACCCAGTACTTC
J: TRBJ2-5
size: NA
V: TRBV4-1
D: TRBD2

CDR3: CASSPRTGANQPQHF
DNA: TGCGCCAGCAGCCCGAGGACAGGGGCCAATCAGCCCCAGCATTTT
J: TRBJ1-5
size: NA
V: TRBV5-1
D: TRBD1

CDR3: CASSSTEVSSEAFF
DNA: TGCGCCAGCAGCTCCACAGAGGTCTCTTCCGAAGCTTTCTTT
J: TRBJ1-1
size: NA
V: TRBV5-1
D: NA

CDR3: CASSLALGQEETQYF
DNA: TGTGCCAGCAGCTTAGCCCTGGGACAGGAAGAGACCCAGTACTTC
J: TRBJ2-5
size: many
V: TRBV7-9
D: TRBD1

CDR3: CASSQFITDLFNQPQHF
DNA: TGCGCCAGCAGCCAATTCATAACCGATCTATTCAATCAGCCCCAGCATTTT
J: TRBJ1-5
size: NA
V: TRBV4-1
D: NA

CDR3: CATTGTDNYEQYF
DNA: TGTGCCACGACCGGGACAGACAACTACGAGCAGTACTTC
J: TRBJ2-7
size: few
V: TRBV24-1
D: TRBD1

CDR3: CASSLVFGDTGELFF
DNA: TGTGCCAGCAGCTTAGTTTTCGGGGACACCGGGGAGCTGTTTTTT
J: TRBJ2-2
size: NA
V: TRBV7-8
D: NA

CDR3: CASSLGPSAGNEQFF
DNA: TGTGCCAGCAGTTTAGGTCCTTCCGCGGGGAATGAGCAGTTCTTC
J: TRBJ2-1
size: many
V: TRBV12-3/TRBV12-4
D: NA

CDR3: CATPVLPDTQYF
DNA: TGTGCCACCCCCGTTCTCCCGGATACGCAGTATTTT
J: TRBJ2-3
size: few
V: TRBV24-1
D: NA

CDR3: CASSQTGTENIQYF
DNA: TGCGCCAGCAGCCAGACCGGGACAGAAAACATTCAGTACTTC
J: TRBJ2-4
size: NA
V: TRBV4-1
D: TRBD1

CDR3: CSARQQGGDTGELFF
DNA: TGCAGTGCTAGGCAACAGGGTGGTGACACCGGGGAGCTGTTTTTT
J: TRBJ2-2
size: few
V: TRBV20-1
D: NA

CDR3: CASSRAGSYEQYF
DNA: TGTGCCAGCAGTCGAGCGGGTTCCTACGAGCAGTACTTC
J: TRBJ2-7
size: many
V: TRBV3-1
D: NA

CDR3: CSSSLGANSPLHF
DNA: TGTTCCAGCAGCTTAGGGGCCAATTCACCCCTCCACTTT
J: TRBJ1-6
size: NA
V: TRBV7-2
D: NA

CDR3: CASSDLPRGTTYNEQFF
DNA: TGTGCCAGCAGTGATCTCCCTCGGGGTACCACCTACAATGAGCAGTTCTTC
J: TRBJ2-1
size: NA
V: TRBV6-1
D: NA

CDR3: CASSFGGQGNSPLHF
DNA: TGTGCCAGCAGTTTTGGGGGACAGGGGAATTCACCCCTCCACTTT
J: TRBJ1-6
size: few
V: TRBV28
D: TRBD1

CDR3: CASRGTGTNYGYTF
DNA: TGCGCCAGCAGGGGGACAGGGACAAACTATGGCTACACCTTC
J: TRBJ1-2
size: NA
V: TRBV4-1
D: TRBD1

CDR3: CASSLEFSGRGYEQYF
DNA: TGTGCCAGCAGCTTAGAGTTTAGCGGGAGGGGTTACGAGCAGTACTTC
J: TRBJ2-7
size: NA
V: TRBV11-2
D: TRBD2

CDR3: CASSSGTSGANEQFF
DNA: TGTGCCAGCAGTTCCGGGACTAGCGGAGCAAATGAGCAGTTCTTC
J: TRBJ2-1
size: many
V: TRBV12-3/TRBV12-4
D: TRBD2

CDR3: CASSFRLAVLYEQYF
DNA: TGTGCCAGCAGTTTTCGGCTAGCGGTCCTCTACGAGCAGTACTTC
J: TRBJ2-7
size: NA
V: TRBV27
D: TRBD2

CDR3: CATSDLYGYTF
DNA: TGTGCCACCAGTGACCTATACGGCTACACCTTC
J: TRBJ1-2
size: many
V: TRBV24-1
D: NA

CDR3: CASSPLTGLVGYGYTF
DNA: TGTGCCAGCAGTCCCTTGACAGGTTTAGTAGGGTATGGCTACACCTTC
J: TRBJ1-2
size: few
V: TRBV12-3/TRBV12-4
D: NA

CDR3: CASSQDVWGTQYF
DNA: TGTGCCAGCAGCCAAGACGTATGGGGGACCCAGTACTTC
J: TRBJ2-5
size: NA
V: TRBV3-1
D: NA

CDR3: CASSYDLVVNTEAFF
DNA: TGTGCCAGCAGTTACGACTTAGTGGTGAACACTGAAGCTTTCTTT
J: TRBJ1-1
size: few
V: TRBV12-3/TRBV12-4
D: NA

CDR3: CASKGATDTQYF
DNA: TGTGCCAGCAAGGGCGCTACAGATACGCAGTATTTT
J: TRBJ2-3
size: NA
V: TRBV6-5
D: NA

CDR3: CASSLAASGITDTQYF
DNA: TGTGCCAGCAGCTTAGCGGCTAGCGGGATCACAGATACGCAGTATTTT
J: TRBJ2-3
size: few
V: TRBV7-2
D: TRBD2

CDR3: CASSRTGVGYGYTF
DNA: TGTGCCAGCAGCCGTACAGGGGTTGGCTATGGCTACACCTTC
J: TRBJ1-2
size: NA
V: TRBV6-1
D: TRBD1

CDR3: CASSSGGEQYF
DNA: TGTGCCAGCAGTTCAGGGGGGGAGCAGTACTTC
J: TRBJ2-7
size: NA
V: TRBV12-3/TRBV12-4
D: NA

CDR3: CASSRGQGGRETQYF
DNA: TGTGCCAGCAGCAGAGGACAGGGTGGTCGAGAGACCCAGTACTTC
J: TRBJ2-5
size: few
V: TRBV11-2
D: TRBD1

CDR3: CASSTSAGTSGRRSTDTQYF
DNA: TGTGCCAGCAGCACCTCGGCCGGGACTAGCGGGAGAAGAAGCACAGATACGCAGTATTTT
J: TRBJ2-3
size: many
V: TRBV12-3/TRBV12-4
D: TRBD2

CDR3: CASSGSRNGAEAFF
DNA: TGTGCCAGCAGTGGTTCAAGGAATGGGGCTGAAGCTTTCTTT
J: TRBJ1-1
size: NA
V: TRBV2
D: NA

CDR3: CSARDLPPQAYGYTF
DNA: TGCAGTGCTAGAGATTTACCCCCCCAGGCGTACGGCTACACCTTC
J: TRBJ1-2
size: few
V: TRBV20-1
D: NA

CDR3: CSVWVPASGYTF
DNA: TGCAGCGTTTGGGTCCCCGCCAGCGGCTACACCTTC
J: TRBJ1-2
size: few
V: TRBV29-1
D: NA

CDR3: CASSFTGYPNEQFF
DNA: TGTGCCAGCAGTTTTACAGGGTATCCTAATGAGCAGTTCTTC
J: TRBJ2-1
size: NA
V: TRBV28
D: NA

CDR3: CASSLTRGTSTDTQYF
DNA: TGCGCCAGCAGCTTAACCAGGGGCACTAGCACAGATACGCAGTATTTT
J: TRBJ2-3
size: few
V: TRBV5-1
D: NA

CDR3: CSTGLKQFF
DNA: TGCAGCACGGGACTAAAGCAGTTCTTC
J: TRBJ2-1
size: NA
V: TRBV20-1
D: TRBD2

CDR3: CASTRGDSYEQYF
DNA: TGCGCCAGCACCAGGGGGGACTCCTACGAGCAGTACTTC
J: TRBJ2-7
size: NA
V: TRBV5-1
D: NA

CDR3: CASSPGAGELFF
DNA: TGTGCCAGCTCGCCAGGGGCCGGGGAGCTGTTTTTT
J: TRBJ2-2
size: many
V: TRBV18
D: NA

CDR3: CSASGQAVVDGYTF
DNA: TGCAGTGCTAGCGGACAGGCCGTAGTTGATGGCTACACCTTC
J: TRBJ1-2
size: NA
V: TRBV20-1
D: TRBD1